The rows below give T cell receptor beta chains drawn from one sample of a study of regulatory T cells in long-lasting Graves disease. Using its own MiXCR run on the multiplex PCR reads, TCRdb lists one record per CDR3 protein. The table records a few hundred thousand distinct CDR3 sequences, approximately 16% of them present only once. These data also featured in a second study, about T cells in Graves' hyperthyroidism and ophthalmopathy.

This material consisted of peripheral blood mononuclear cells (PBMCs), taken at new diagnosis, from a patient treated with antithyroid drugs. The source is a woman aged 18 to 35 with Graves disease. Each CDR3 is given with its conserved first and last residue. A D gene is named only where the DNA matches it firmly. For some rows the clone size is stated as once, few or many, or as a class when expanded; others skip it.

j_gene,len,v_gene,d_gene,abundance,CDR3aa,CDR3nt
TRBJ2-1,13,TRBV7-6,.,many,CASSFFTGQEQFF,TGTGCCAGCAGCTTTTTCACAGGCCAGGAGCAGTTCTTC
TRBJ1-2,16,TRBV29-1,TRBD1,few,CSVDERGDRGQDGYTF,TGCAGCGTTGACGAGAGAGGGGACAGGGGCCAGGATGGCTACACCTTC
TRBJ1-4,15,TRBV5-1,.,.,CASSPSEGWDEKLFF,TGCGCCAGCAGTCCATCGGAGGGGTGGGATGAAAAACTGTTTTTT
TRBJ1-4,18,TRBV4-3,TRBD1,.,CASSQERDRGLSNEKLFF,TGCGCCAGCAGCCAAGAACGGGACAGGGGGCTTTCTAATGAAAAACTGTTTTTT
TRBJ2-2,16,TRBV5-1,TRBD2,.,CASSFLAGVSSGELFF,TGCGCCAGCAGCTTTCTAGCGGGAGTTTCCTCCGGGGAGCTGTTTTTT
TRBJ2-7,12,TRBV20-1,.,.,CSAPGDPYEQYF,TGCAGTGCACCCGGGGACCCATACGAGCAGTACTTC
TRBJ1-1,15,TRBV6-2/TRBV6-3,.,.,CASSYSIGTNTEAFF,TGTGCCAGCAGTTACTCGATCGGAACGAACACTGAAGCTTTCTTT
TRBJ1-4,14,TRBV29-1,TRBD1,.,CSVEDTGGDEKLFF,TGCAGCGTTGAAGACACAGGGGGCGATGAAAAACTGTTTTTT
TRBJ1-2,13,TRBV3-1,.,few,CASSPTEDYGYTF,TGTGCCAGCAGCCCGACAGAAGACTATGGCTACACCTTC
TRBJ2-3,14,TRBV6-1,.,many,CASSQADTADTQYF,TGTGCCAGCAGCCAAGCCGACACGGCGGATACGCAGTATTTT
TRBJ2-7,13,TRBV10-3,.,.,CARKPGSDYEQYF,TGTGCTCGGAAGCCAGGATCCGACTACGAGCAGTACTTC
TRBJ2-3,14,TRBV6-2/TRBV6-3,.,.,CASRLWRDTGTQYF,TGTGCCAGCCGTCTTTGGCGGGACACAGGTACGCAGTATTTT
TRBJ1-1,19,TRBV6-1,TRBD1,few,CASSLVRQGGLGVNTEAFF,TGTGCCAGCAGTCTGGTTCGGCAGGGGGGACTCGGCGTAAACACTGAAGCTTTCTTT
TRBJ2-3,13,TRBV29-1,.,few,CSVGQISTDTQYF,TGCAGCGTTGGACAAATAAGTACAGATACGCAGTATTTT
TRBJ1-5,16,TRBV6-1,.,many,CASSEAHSPIGQPQHF,TGTGCCAGCAGTGAAGCGCACAGCCCTATCGGGCAGCCCCAGCATTTT
TRBJ2-2,15,TRBV6-1,.,.,CASTPAQLAGRELFF,TGTGCCAGCACCCCAGCTCAATTGGCGGGACGTGAGCTGTTTTTT
TRBJ1-1,18,TRBV6-2/TRBV6-3,.,.,CASSYSSPSPWTRGEAFF,TGTGCCAGCAGTTACTCGAGCCCCAGCCCTTGGACTCGTGGTGAAGCTTTCTTT
TRBJ2-5,15,TRBV2,.,many,CASTNRGTSQETQYF,TGTGCCAGCACCAACAGGGGGACTAGCCAAGAGACCCAGTACTTC
TRBJ2-5,16,TRBV4-3,.,many,CASSQEVGFSLETQYF,TGCGCCAGCAGCCAGGAGGTGGGGTTTAGTCTGGAGACCCAGTACTTC
TRBJ2-1,20,TRBV5-1,TRBD1,few,CASSLGTFGQGVSAVNEQFF,TGCGCCAGCAGCTTGGGAACGTTCGGACAGGGGGTGTCCGCAGTCAATGAGCAGTTCTTC
TRBJ2-1,15,TRBV28,.,many,CASSPTGTNNNEQFF,TGTGCCAGCAGTCCAACCGGGACCAATAACAATGAGCAGTTCTTC
TRBJ1-4,16,TRBV12-3/TRBV12-4,TRBD1,many,CASSQNPGQGGEKLFF,TGTGCCAGCAGTCAAAACCCCGGACAGGGTGGAGAAAAACTGTTTTTT
TRBJ2-6,19,TRBV11-2,.,few,CASSLVPERGWRGANVLTF,TGTGCCAGCAGCTTAGTACCCGAAAGAGGTTGGAGAGGGGCCAACGTCCTGACTTTC
TRBJ1-2,14,TRBV25-1,.,few,CASSPMGGPLGYTF,TGTGCCAGCAGCCCAATGGGAGGGCCTCTTGGCTACACCTTC
TRBJ2-1,12,TRBV6-1,TRBD2,many,CASTSGSNEQFF,TGTGCCAGCACCAGCGGGAGTAATGAGCAGTTCTTC
TRBJ1-1,11,TRBV4-1,TRBD1,.,CASSHGTGLGF,TGCGCCAGCAGCCACGGGACAGGGTTAGGGTTT
TRBJ2-1,14,TRBV2,TRBD2,many,CASRVGTSTHEQFF,TGTGCCAGCAGGGTCGGGACTAGCACGCATGAGCAGTTCTTC
TRBJ2-5,13,TRBV27,.,many,CASSVDGQETQYF,TGTGCCAGCAGTGTGGACGGCCAAGAGACCCAGTACTTC
TRBJ1-1,17,TRBV5-5,.,few,CASSLYYPGTANTEAFF,TGTGCCAGCAGCCTCTATTACCCCGGGACGGCGAACACTGAAGCTTTCTTT
TRBJ2-5,15,TRBV20-1,.,.,CSARDCREVGETQYF,TGCAGTGCTAGAGATTGCAGGGAGGTAGGGGAGACCCAGTACTTC
TRBJ2-1,15,TRBV27,TRBD2,many,CASSSAAGVLYEQFF,TGTGCCAGCAGTTCCGCCGCGGGAGTGTTGTATGAGCAGTTCTTC
TRBJ2-7,13,TRBV6-1,TRBD1,.,CASSAIQGHEQYF,TGTGCCAGCAGTGCAATACAGGGGCACGAGCAGTACTTC
TRBJ1-1,15,TRBV2,.,many,CATRGHQGRSTEAFF,TGTGCTACCCGGGGCCACCAGGGTAGGAGCACTGAAGCTTTCTTT
TRBJ1-5,12,TRBV28,.,few,CASKNSNQPQHF,TGTGCCAGCAAGAATAGCAATCAGCCCCAGCATTTT
TRBJ2-1,16,TRBV4-1,TRBD2,many,CASSHVRTSGYNEQFF,TGCGCCAGCAGCCATGTCAGGACTAGCGGTTACAATGAGCAGTTCTTC
TRBJ1-1,14,TRBV25-1,.,many,CASSEFNSGTEAFF,TGTGCCAGCAGTGAATTTAACAGCGGGACTGAAGCTTTCTTT
TRBJ2-7,13,TRBV30,TRBD1,few,CAWSTGVMKEQYF,TGTGCCTGGAGTACAGGGGTAATGAAGGAGCAGTACTTC
TRBJ2-7,14,TRBV20-1,.,few,CSARPDRSSYEQYF,TGCAGTGCTAGGCCGGACCGAAGCTCCTACGAGCAGTACTTC
TRBJ2-7,17,TRBV10-2,.,few,CASSEPPDSTFRDEQYF,TGCGCCAGCAGTGAGCCCCCGGACTCGACTTTTCGGGACGAGCAGTACTTC
TRBJ1-3,16,TRBV7-6,.,once,CASSPGTLGAGNTIYF,TGTGCCAGCAGCCCCGGGACACTCGGGGCGGGAAACACCATATATTTT
TRBJ2-3,12,TRBV20-1,TRBD2,few,CSATLAGDTQYF,TGCAGTGCTACACTAGCGGGCGATACGCAGTATTTT
TRBJ2-7,14,TRBV19,.,once,CASSILRGSYEQYF,TGTGCCAGTAGTATATTGAGGGGCTCCTACGAGCAGTACTTC
TRBJ1-5,13,TRBV30,.,many,CAWSAKRDQPQHF,TGTGCCTGGAGCGCCAAGAGAGATCAGCCCCAGCATTTT
TRBJ2-3,15,TRBV6-1,.,few,CASSPGGFWTDTQYF,TGTGCCAGCAGTCCCGGAGGTTTTTGGACAGATACGCAGTATTTT
TRBJ2-1,15,TRBV6-1,TRBD2,.,CASRVRGDSYNEQFF,TGTGCCAGCAGGGTCCGGGGGGACTCCTACAATGAGCAGTTCTTC
TRBJ1-5,16,TRBV19,.,few,CASSSGLNSAASPQHF,TGTGCCAGTAGCTCGGGGTTAAATTCCGCTGCTTCGCCCCAGCATTTT
TRBJ2-7,14,TRBV19,TRBD1,.,CASSRDRGRGEQYF,TGTGCCAGTAGCCGGGACAGGGGTCGCGGAGAGCAGTACTTC
TRBJ1-5,13,TRBV19,TRBD1,once,CASRSGTGDAQHF,TGTGCCAGTAGATCCGGGACAGGGGATGCCCAGCATTTT
TRBJ1-5,15,TRBV12-3/TRBV12-4,TRBD1,few,CASIRTGDSNQPQHF,TGTGCCAGCATTCGGACAGGGGATAGCAATCAGCCCCAGCATTTT
TRBJ2-3,16,TRBV4-1,.,few,CASSQDTDSGTDTQYF,TGCGCCAGCAGCCAAGATACCGACAGCGGCACAGATACGCAGTATTTT
TRBJ2-5,13,TRBV11-2,TRBD2,few,CASSSGTTETQYF,TGTGCCAGCAGCTCCGGGACTACAGAGACCCAGTACTTC
TRBJ2-1,14,TRBV27,TRBD2,many,CASRGQRDDNEQFF,TGTGCCAGCAGGGGGCAGCGGGACGACAATGAGCAGTTCTTC
TRBJ2-3,14,TRBV12-3/TRBV12-4,.,many,CASSLFPSTDTQYF,TGTGCCAGCAGTTTATTCCCCAGCACAGATACGCAGTATTTT
TRBJ2-7,14,TRBV12-3/TRBV12-4,.,many,CATRPGARAYEQYF,TGTGCCACTCGACCCGGGGCGAGGGCCTACGAGCAGTACTTC
TRBJ2-7,16,TRBV11-1,TRBD1,many,CASSLTRTGDLFEQYF,TGTGCCAGCAGCTTAACTCGGACAGGGGATCTTTTCGAGCAGTACTTC
TRBJ2-2,13,TRBV11-3,.,.,CASSETGWGELFF,TGTGCCAGCAGCGAAACAGGGTGGGGGGAGCTGTTTTTT
TRBJ2-7,14,TRBV18,TRBD1,many,CASSPLGGEYEQYF,TGTGCCAGCTCACCACTAGGGGGCGAGTACGAGCAGTACTTC
TRBJ2-7,13,TRBV11-2,.,many,CASSLEGTYEQYF,TGTGCCAGCAGCTTAGAGGGGACCTACGAGCAGTACTTC
TRBJ2-1,16,TRBV27,TRBD2,.,CASNPIAGDLYNEQFF,TGTGCCAGCAACCCCATAGCGGGCGACCTCTACAATGAGCAGTTCTTC